What follows are 26 T cell receptor beta chains derived from one specimen sequenced in a study of blood T cell repertoires in COVID-19. Profiling relied on immunoSEQ multiplex PCR, and the TCRdb table lists in-frame clones only, not all of them. Of about 380,000 clones in the sample, less than 90% were seen once. The sequenced material came from PBMCs or T cells enriched from blood (not recorded which). The receptor source for this set is a woman aged 25 to 45 who had recovered from COVID-19.

The rearrangement uses TRBV5-5 and TRBJ1-2; 7 bases are a match to TRBD1. The CDR3 has 15 residues. CDR1 SGHKS and CDR2 YYEKEE come from the germline V gene (reference sequence). J gave up 4 bases and V 5 bases, and 11 bases lay outside the gene matches. CDR3 amino acids: CASSLGAGGTYGYTF. CDR3 in DNA: TGTGCCAGCAGTCTGGGAGCAGGGGGGACCTATGGCTACACCTTC. Full variable domain (missing parts from reference TRBV5-5 and TRBJ1-2): DAGVTQSPTHLIKTRGQQVTLRCSPISGHKSVSWYQQVLGQGPQFIFQYYEKEERGRGNFPDRFSARQFPNYSSELNVNALLLGDSALYLCASSLGAGGTYGYTFGSGTRLTVV.

The genes are TRBV25-1 and TRBJ2-1, with 8 bases aligning to TRBD2. Germline CDR1 is MGHDK and CDR2 is SYGVNS. This CDR3 has 15 residues. Losses at the gene ends were 5 bases for V and 3 bases for J; bases not matched to a gene: 6. CDR3 coding DNA: TGTGCCAGCAGTCTCCTGGCGGGGGGCTACAATGAGCAGTTCTTC. Protein product: CASSLLAGGYNEQFF.

The genes are TRBV11-2 and TRBJ2-7; a weak D match, TRBD2 (5 bases). The CDR3 consists of 13 residues. Trimming took off 1 base at V and 5 bases at J, with 9 bases between the two ends. Germline CDR1 is SGHAT and CDR2 is FQNNGV. The CDR3 DNA reads as TGTGCCAGCAGCTTAGTATCCGGGAACGAGCAGTACTTC. Translation: CASSLVSGNEQYF.

V is TRBV11-2 and J is TRBJ2-7, with TRBD1 as a possible D gene (6 bases). V gave up 7 bases and J gave up 2 bases, with 9 bases separating them. CDR3 length: 12 residues. Germline values: CDR1 SGHAT, CDR2 FQNNGV. DNA for the CDR3: TGTGCCAGCACCTCAGGGGCCTACGAGCAGTACTTC. Translating it yields CASTSGAYEQYF.

In DNA form, the CDR3 reads TGTGCCAGCAGCCAACTTCGCAGTGAAGCTTTCTTT. Its protein is CASSQLRSEAFF. V is TRBV3-1 (or the pseudogene TRBV3-2) and J is TRBJ1-1, with D unresolved. In germline, CDR1 is LGHDT, CDR2 YNNKEL (reference sequence). The CDR3 loop spans 12 amino acids. Trimming stripped 2 bases from V and 7 bases from J, with 8 bases between.

This clone appeared once. The chain is built from TRBV6-5 and TRBJ1-1; 8 bases fit TRBD1. Germline CDR1 is MNHEY and CDR2 is SVGAGI. The CDR3 is made up of 14 amino acids. The J segment lost 1 base and the V segment lost 5 bases, leaving 3 bases of the junction unmatched. The CDR3 reads CASSRQGTNTEAFF. CDR3 DNA sequence: TGTGCCAGCAGTCGACAGGGGACGAACACTGAAGCTTTCTTT.

This chain connects TRBV5-4 to TRBJ1-2; D is possibly TRBD1 (5 bases). Germline lookup yields CDR1 SGHNT and CDR2 YYREEE (reference sequence). V was cut by 2 bases and J by 6 bases, with 11 bases left in between. The CDR3 loop spans 13 amino acids. CDR3 DNA sequence: TGTGCCAGCAGCTTATCGGGGGTCGATGGCTACACCTTC. It translates to CASSLSGVDGYTF. The full variable domain, in which reference TRBV5-4 and TRBJ1-2 provide the parts outside the CDR3, is ETGVTQSPTHLIKTRGQQVTLRCSSQSGHNTVSWYQQALGQGPQFIFQYYREEENGRGNFPPRFSGLQFPNYSSELNVNALELDDSALYLCASSLSGVDGYTFGSGTRLTVV.

This clone showed up just a few times. V is TRBV5-1 and J is TRBJ2-7; no clear D gene. The CDR3 length is 14 residues. Germline V gene data show CDR1 as SGHRS and CDR2 as YFSETQ. V lost 3 bases to trimming and J lost 6 bases, with 16 bases between them. The CDR3 loop is CASSSLTGSVEQYF. CDR3 coding DNA: TGCGCCAGCAGCTCTCTTACTGGTTCTGTCGAGCAGTACTTC.

This clone was picked up one time. The chain is built from TRBV27 and TRBJ1-6; a weak D match, TRBD1 (6 bases). The CDR3 runs 15 residues. The V gene lost 5 bases and the J gene lost 8 bases, with 16 bases spanning the gap. Germline-derived CDR1 and CDR2 are MNHEY and SMNVEV (reference sequence). CDR3 sequence: CASSPGTPLDSPLHF. In DNA form, the CDR3 reads TGTGCCAGCAGTCCCGGGACACCACTAGATTCACCCCTCCACTTT.

This rearrangement joins TRBV28 to TRBJ2-5, with a tentative D call TRBD2 (6 bases). The CDR3 is made up of 14 amino acids. V lost 6 bases, J lost 4 bases, and 15 bases lay in between. CDR1 MDHEN and CDR2 SYDVKM come from the germline V gene. CDR3 region: CASRAGPAGETQYF. The CDR3 region has the DNA TGTGCCAGCAGGGCGGGACCGGCGGGAGAGACCCAGTACTTC.

As concerns this clone: Distinct nucleotide sequences in the sample also encode this CDR3. The chain recombines TRBV7-9 with TRBJ1-2; D not resolved. V was clipped by 5 bases and J by 5 bases, with 12 bases between them. The V gene's germline CDR1 is SEHNR and CDR2 FQNEAQ (reference sequence). The CDR3 runs 13 residues. The chain's CDR3 is CASSPGREYGYTF. The CDR3 DNA reads TGTGCCAGCAGCCCTGGACGGGAATATGGCTACACCTTC. The variable domain in full, completed from reference TRBV7-9 and TRBJ1-2, reads DTGVSQNPRHKITKRGQNVTFRCDPISEHNRLYWYRQTLGQGPEFLTYFQNEAQLEKSRLLSDRFSAERPKGSFSTLEIQRTEQGDSAMYLCASSPGREYGYTFGSGTRLTVV.

This clone showed up many times. The chain combines TRBV10-2 with TRBJ2-2; no definite D call. V was cut by 0 bases and J by 4 bases, with 9 bases left in between. Germline assignment: CDR1 WSHSY and CDR2 SAAADI. This CDR3 comprises 15 residues. CDR3 residues: CASSESSFGTGELFF. The CDR3 DNA follows: TGCGCCAGCAGTGAGTCCAGTTTTGGCACCGGGGAGCTGTTTTTT.

This clone came up once. The chain has TRBV5-8 and TRBJ1-2; D is ambiguous. CDR3 length: 14 amino acids. Germline V gene lookup returns CDR1 SGHTS and CDR2 YDEGEE. V gave up 4 bases and J gave up 2 bases, with 12 bases separating them. In DNA form, the CDR3 reads TGTGCCAGCAGCGGAGGTTGGGGAAACTATGGCTACACCTTC. Encoded protein: CASSGGWGNYGYTF.

The gene calls are TRBV18 and TRBJ2-7; 9 bases line up with TRBD1. This CDR3 is 16 amino acids long. Germline-derived CDR1 and CDR2 are KGHSH and LQKENI. The V segment lost 3 bases and the J segment 2 bases; nucleotides outside the gene matches: 8. The CDR3 loop reads CASSPGLDRGTYEQYF. The CDR3 bases are TGTGCCAGCTCACCGGGCCTGGACAGGGGCACCTACGAGCAGTACTTC. Complete variable domain (other parts from reference TRBV18 and TRBJ2-7): NAGVMQNPRHLVRRRGQEARLRCSPMKGHSHVYWYRQLPEEGLKFMVYLQKENIIDESGMPKERFSAEFPKEGPSILRIQQVVRGDSAAYFCASSPGLDRGTYEQYFGPGTRLTVT.

A single count supports this clone. The chain employs TRBV4-1 and TRBJ2-3, with D tentatively TRBD2 (5 bases). CDR1 MGHRA and CDR2 YSYEKL come from the germline V gene. CDR3 size: 17 residues. V dropped 4 bases and J dropped 0 bases, with 17 bases sitting between them. For the CDR3, the DNA is TGCGCCAGCAGCCGCTACCCCAGCGGAACAAGCACAGATACGCAGTATTTT. Translated, it gives CASSRYPSGTSTDTQYF.

The gene calls are TRBV7-3 and TRBJ2-5, with D possibly matching TRBD2 (6 bases). V lost 5 bases and J 1 base, leaving 11 bases between the germline ends. The length of the CDR3 is 14 residues. From germline, CDR1 is SGHTA and CDR2 FQGTGA. The CDR3 region is CASSRDGSQETQYF. As DNA, the CDR3 is TGTGCCAGCAGCCGGGACGGGAGCCAAGAGACCCAGTACTTC.

V usage is TRBV3-1 (or the pseudogene TRBV3-2) and J usage is TRBJ1-2; D unclear. CDR3 length: 12 residues. Germline V gene data show CDR1 as LGHDT and CDR2 as YNNKEL (reference sequence). V was clipped by 0 bases and J by 6 bases, with 5 bases between them. Here the CDR3 DNA reads TGTGCCAGCAGCCAAGAGAGGAATGGCTACACCTTC. Its protein product is CASSQERNGYTF.

This clone was picked up one time. The chain employs TRBV28 and TRBJ2-7; 9 bases are a match to TRBD1. The CDR3 consists of 15 residues. The J segment lost 5 bases and the V segment lost 2 bases, leaving 7 bases of the junction unmatched. Germline lookup yields CDR1 MDHEN and CDR2 SYDVKM. CDR3 sequence: CASSLPGQGVHEQYF. CDR3 nucleotides: TGTGCCAGCAGTTTACCGGGACAGGGTGTCCACGAGCAGTACTTC.

The V and J genes are TRBV28 and TRBJ1-4; unclear D gene. The germline CDR1 and CDR2 sequences are MDHEN and SYDVKM. Trimming cost V 3 bases and J 3 bases, with 14 bases left between them. CDR3 size: 16 residues. CDR3 nucleotide sequence: TGTGCCAGCAGTTTGGTCCGGGAGGTCGCTAATGAAAAACTGTTTTTT. It translates to CASSLVREVANEKLFF.

V gene TRBV5-5 combines with J gene TRBJ2-3; TRBD2 aligns across 15 bases. Germline loops: CDR1 SGHKS, CDR2 YYEKEE (reference sequence). V was clipped by 4 bases and J by 5 bases; unmatched bases: 5. This CDR3 contains 16 residues. The CDR3: CASSRGLAGGLDTQYF. CDR3 DNA: TGTGCCAGCAGCCGAGGACTAGCGGGGGGGTTAGATACGCAGTATTTT.

The chain links TRBV19 to TRBJ2-7; 10 nucleotides match TRBD2. The germline gives CDR1 LNHDA, CDR2 SQIVND (reference sequence). The CDR3 runs to 15 residues. The junction had 7 bases not matched to a gene; V was cut back by 5 bases and J by 3 bases. CDR3 sequence reads: CASSPPAGGNYEQYF. CDR3 DNA: TGTGCCAGTAGTCCCCCAGCGGGAGGGAACTACGAGCAGTACTTC. Drawing the rest from reference TRBV19 and TRBJ2-7, the complete variable domain is DGGITQSPKYLFRKEGQNVTLSCEQNLNHDAMYWYRQDPGQGLRLIYYSQIVNDFQKGDIAEGYSVSREKKESFPLTVTSAQKNPTAFYLCASSPPAGGNYEQYFGPGTRLTVT.

This chain uses TRBV10-3 with TRBJ1-2; a weak D match, TRBD1 (5 bases). The germline V gene encodes CDR1 ENHRY and CDR2 SYGVKD. This CDR3 region has 16 residues. The V end lost 0 bases, the J end lost 3 bases, and 14 bases lay between the germline ends. The CDR3 region is CAISESGGLPDYGYTF. For the CDR3, the DNA is TGTGCCATCAGTGAGTCGGGGGGACTTCCAGACTATGGCTACACCTTC.

This sequence joins TRBV5-1 and TRBJ1-6; 9 bases line up with TRBD1. The CDR3 spans 16 residues. V gave up 4 bases and J gave up 10 bases; unmatched junction bases: 12. The germline gives CDR1 SGHRS, CDR2 YFSETQ. The CDR3 reads CASSQNLQGAESPLHF. DNA of the CDR3: TGCGCCAGCAGCCAAAACCTACAGGGGGCGGAATCACCCCTCCACTTT.

The chain uses TRBV5-1 and TRBJ2-5; 9 bases agree with TRBD1. CDR3 length: 14 amino acids. V was clipped by 4 bases and J by 5 bases; unmatched bases: 6. Germline V gene sequence: CDR1 SGHRS, CDR2 YFSETQ. Here the CDR3 reads CASSRTGAWETQYF. Here the CDR3 DNA reads TGCGCCAGCAGCCGGACAGGGGCGTGGGAGACCCAGTACTTC. Looking up the rest from reference TRBV5-1 and TRBJ2-5 gives the full variable domain: KAGVTQTPRYLIKTRGQQVTLSCSPISGHRSVSWYQQTPGQGLQFLFEYFSETQRNKGNFPGRFSGRQFSNSRSEMNVSTLELGDSALYLCASSRTGAWETQYFGPGTRLLVL.

The chain couples TRBV5-1 to TRBJ2-1; 7 nucleotides align to TRBD1. The CDR3 totals 17 residues. The J segment lost 4 bases and the V segment lost 0 bases, leaving 10 bases of the junction unmatched. CDR1 SGHRS and CDR2 YFSETQ come from the germline V gene. The CDR3 here is CASSLAAGGNLYNEQFF. The DNA of the CDR3 is TGCGCCAGCAGCTTGGCGGCAGGGGGTAACCTTTACAATGAGCAGTTCTTC.

This clone was detected once. V usage is TRBV3-1 (or the pseudogene TRBV3-2) and J usage is TRBJ1-2; D gene ambiguous. The CDR3 loop spans 15 amino acids. The V end was cut by 1 base, the J end by 4 bases, with 13 bases between. Per germline, CDR1 LGHDT and CDR2 YNNKEL (reference sequence). This chain's CDR3 is CASSQGQQTFYGYTF. CDR3 in DNA: TGTGCCAGCAGCCAAGGACAACAGACCTTCTATGGCTACACCTTC.